This is a list of T cell receptor beta chains from one sample in a study of blood T cell repertoires in COVID-19. Libraries were prepared by immunoSEQ multiplex PCR; TCRdb keeps only in-frame clonotypes and omits some of them. The sample lists around 500,000 clones, approximately 90% seen once, with 8% to 9.5% in the top ten. The sample was PBMCs or T cells enriched from blood (not recorded which). Receptor source: a woman aged 55-75 years who had recovered from COVID-19. Each CDR3 is given with its conserved first and last residue. Fields, in order: clone size, V gene, J gene, D gene, CDR3 protein, CDR3 DNA. The D gene is left open where the match is weak. Not every row has a clone size; where given, it reads once, few, many or a size class.

clone size: .; V gene: TRBV28; J gene: TRBJ1-1; D gene: .; CDR3 protein: CASINRENTEAFF; CDR3 DNA: TGTGCCAGCATCAACAGGGAGAACACTGAAGCTTTCTTT
clone size: .; V gene: TRBV5-1; J gene: TRBJ1-1; D gene: .; CDR3 protein: CASSLVGGGEAFF; CDR3 DNA: TGCGCCAGCAGCTTGGTGGGAGGTGGTGAAGCTTTCTTT
clone size: .; V gene: TRBV7-9; J gene: TRBJ1-2; D gene: TRBD1; CDR3 protein: CASSQGGAYGYTF; CDR3 DNA: TGTGCCAGCAGCCAAGGGGGCGCCTATGGCTACACCTTC
clone size: once; V gene: TRBV15; J gene: TRBJ1-5; D gene: TRBD1; CDR3 protein: CATSKTGTAVGTQHF; CDR3 DNA: TGTGCCACCAGCAAGACGGGGACAGCCGTGGGGACCCAGCATTTT
clone size: .; V gene: TRBV4-1; J gene: TRBJ2-1; D gene: .; CDR3 protein: CASSQDLVAEQFF; CDR3 DNA: TGCGCCAGCAGCCAAGATCTAGTTGCTGAGCAGTTCTTC
clone size: .; V gene: TRBV18; J gene: TRBJ1-2; D gene: .; CDR3 protein: CASSPTDVDYGYTF; CDR3 DNA: TGTGCCAGCTCCCCTACGGACGTGGACTATGGCTATACCTTC
clone size: .; V gene: TRBV2; J gene: TRBJ1-6; D gene: TRBD1; CDR3 protein: CASSPGTGSGSPLHF; CDR3 DNA: TGTGCCAGCAGTCCCGGGACAGGGTCGGGTTCACCCCTCCACTTT
clone size: .; V gene: TRBV6-6; J gene: TRBJ1-1; D gene: .; CDR3 protein: CASSYGAGANTEAFF; CDR3 DNA: TGTGCCAGCAGCTATGGGGCTGGGGCGAACACTGAAGCTTTCTTT
clone size: once; V gene: TRBV6-5; J gene: TRBJ1-1; D gene: .; CDR3 protein: CASRPSGGRTEAFF; CDR3 DNA: TGTGCCAGCAGACCGTCGGGGGGTCGGACTGAAGCTTTCTTT
clone size: .; V gene: TRBV4-1; J gene: TRBJ2-3; D gene: TRBD2; CDR3 protein: CASSQRPGTSGDSSTDTQYF; CDR3 DNA: TGCGCCAGCAGCCAGCGTCCCGGGACTAGCGGTGACTCTAGCACAGATACGCAGTATTTT